The present T cell receptor (beta chain) was sequenced within a study of blood T cell repertoires in COVID-19. Here immunoSEQ multiplex PCR was the method, and the copy in TCRdb shows in-frame clones only, minus some. The sample has around 300,000 clones, 80% to 90% seen once. CDR1 SNHLY and CDR2 FYNNEI come from the germline V gene. The CDR3 is made up of 13 amino acids. Trimming cost V 6 bases and J 4 bases, with 9 bases left between them. This receptor was identified in a woman aged 40 to 55 with acute or convalescent COVID-19. The sample comprised peripheral blood. The chain couples TRBV2 to TRBJ1-4, with D hard to call. CDR3 sequence (DNA): TGTGCCAGCAGCCGGGAATTTAATGAAAAACTGTTTTTT. Protein sequence: CASSREFNEKLFF.